Sequencing of this T cell receptor (beta chain) was carried out in a study of blood T cell repertoires in COVID-19. Per the authors' pipeline: Estimated nucleated cell counts came from reference gene primer amplification. Sequencing was performed with immunoSEQ multiplex PCR; in TCRdb, only in-frame clones are kept and a portion is missing. The V and J calls and clone size are taken from that table; D and trimming were inferred from the DNA. The repertoire includes 55,000 to 65,000 clones, 91% of them detected once, and 8.5% to 10% sits in the top ten. This TCR derives from a human donor in a cohort sampled during active COVID-19. The source material was peripheral blood.

CDR3 region: CASSLAGQGANSKKLFF. CDR3 in DNA: TGTGCCAGCAGCTTGGCGGGGCAGGGGGCGAACTCGAAAAAACTGTTTTTT. The genes are TRBV5-6 and TRBJ1-4; TRBD1 matches 8 bases. CDR3 length equals 17 residues. The V segment lost 0 bases and the J segment 9 bases; nucleotides outside the gene matches: 13. CDR1 is SGHDT, CDR2 YYEEEE, per germline. The variable domain in full, completed from reference TRBV5-6 and TRBJ1-4, reads DAGVTQSPTHLIKTRGQQVTLRCSPKSGHDTVSWYQQALGQGPQFIFQYYEEEERQRGNFPDRFSGHQFPNYSSELNVNALLLGDSALYLCASSLAGQGANSKKLFFGSGTQLSVL.